This TCR beta chain came from a study of OX40 agonist ivuxolimab in advanced cancers. As for the study in general: An anti-OX40 (CD134) antibody with agonistic activity, ivuxolimab, was administered to patients. Every patient in dose escalation had hepatocellular carcinoma, melanoma, renal cell or head and neck cancer.

The J segment lost 2 bases and the V segment lost 2 bases, leaving 5 bases of the junction unmatched. Germline V gene sequence: CDR1 SGHNT, CDR2 YYREEE (reference sequence). This CDR3 spans 15 amino acids. Study-level points and caveats: Expanded clones belonging to CD8+ T cells outnumbered, on average, those of CD4+.

Details on this clone: The antigen remains undetermined.

Data came from immunoSEQ multiplex PCR; TCRdb stores just in-frame clones and leaves some out. The data show 70,000 to 95,000 clones, with 80% to 95% seen just once and more than 0.95% held by the top ten. Peripheral blood came from all dose cohorts at three timepoints. The TCR comes from an adult with an advanced solid tumor such as melanoma, head and neck, liver or kidney cancer. Specimen: CD4+ or CD8+ T cells sorted from blood, collected in a trial of the OX40 agonist ivuxolimab. The rearrangement joins TRBV5-4 to TRBJ2-7; 9 bases fit TRBD1. This chain's CDR3 is CASSLPGQGAYEQYF. DNA for the CDR3: TGTGCCAGCAGCTTACCGGGACAGGGTGCCTACGAGCAGTACTTC.